The 19 T cell receptor beta chains below all came from one sample that was sequenced in a study of T cells in Graves' hyperthyroidism and ophthalmopathy. RNA transcripts served as the template for amplifying TCR beta CDR3 regions. First-round RT-PCR targeting the TCR CDR3 was performed with the HTBI primer set. TCRdb re-derived calls from the multiplex PCR reads in MiXCR, one entry per CDR3 protein. The sample contains approximately 500,000 distinct CDR3 sequences, more than 45% of which appear only once. The source material was peripheral blood or thyroid tissue (not recorded which). These receptor sequences come from a woman aged 18-29 years with Graves' hyperthyroidism.

This clonotype showed up many times. The chain links TRBV19 to TRBJ1-2; D is unclear. The CDR3 is 15 residues long. Germline loops: CDR1 LNHDA, CDR2 SQIVND (reference sequence). The V end lost 5 bases, the J end lost 4 bases, and 17 bases lay between the germline ends. CDR3 protein: CASSPVLRVGYGYTF. The CDR3 bases are TGTGCCAGTAGTCCGGTCTTGAGGGTTGGCTATGGCTACACCTTC.

This clonotype was picked up many times. V gene TRBV20-1 combines with J gene TRBJ1-2; no definite D call. V lost 6 bases to trimming and J lost 3 bases, with 17 bases between them. From germline, CDR1 is DFQATT and CDR2 SNEGSKA (reference sequence). The CDR3 consists of 14 residues. The CDR3 loop reads CSAPITYGDYGYTF. CDR3 nucleotides: TGCAGTGCCCCAATCACGTACGGGGACTATGGCTACACCTTC.

This clonotype came up a few times. The chain employs TRBV4-1 and TRBJ1-4; tentative D call: TRBD1 (6 bases). Germline V gene lookup returns CDR1 MGHRA and CDR2 YSYEKL. CDR3 length equals 16 residues. Trimming cost V 0 bases and J 2 bases, with 10 bases left between them. The CDR3 sequence is CASSQEGRGTNEKLFF. Here the CDR3 DNA reads TGCGCCAGCAGCCAAGAGGGAAGGGGGACTAATGAAAAACTGTTTTTT.

Ten or more counts support this clonotype. The J gene is TRBJ1-5, the V gene TRBV20-1, with D perhaps matching TRBD1 (6 bases). V dropped 2 bases and J dropped 5 bases, with 13 bases sitting between them. Germline V CDR1 and CDR2: DFQATT, SNEGSKA (reference sequence). The CDR3 is made up of 14 amino acids. In nucleotides, the CDR3 is TGCAGTGCTAGACTAACAGGGATGCATCAGCCCCAGCATTTT. This gives the protein CSARLTGMHQPQHF.

Many counts were recorded for this clonotype. The genes are TRBV7-8 and TRBJ1-1, with 9 bases that match TRBD1. CDR3 length: 16 residues. Germline CDR1 SGHVS, CDR2 FQNEAQ. The ends lost 5 bases at V and 3 bases at J; junction bases unmatched: 10. CDR3 DNA: TGTGCCAGCAGCGAGGACCGGGACAGGGATCACACTGAAGCTTTCTTT. Protein sequence: CASSEDRDRDHTEAFF.

This clonotype occurred many times. V is TRBV15 and J is TRBJ1-5; possible D gene TRBD1, 5 bases. V was shortened by 2 bases and J by 6 bases, with 5 bases between the two germline ends. CDR1 LNHNV and CDR2 YYDKDF come from the germline V gene (reference sequence). The length of the CDR3 is 12 residues. CDR3 nucleotide sequence: TGTGCCACCAGCAGACAGGGTCAGCCCCAGCATTTT. This encodes CATSRQGQPQHF.

CDR3 DNA: TGTGCCACCAGTGATTCGCCACCGGACAAGCAGTTCTTC. Translation: CATSDSPPDKQFF. The rearrangement uses TRBV24-1 and TRBJ2-1; TRBD1 might be the D (5 bases). The germline V gene encodes CDR1 KGHDR and CDR2 SFDVKD. CDR3 length equals 13 residues. The V gene lost 2 bases and the J gene lost 11 bases, with 12 bases spanning the gap.

For this clonotype: One junction end disagrees with the germline gene, perhaps due to a read error. V is TRBV7-9 and J is TRBJ2-7, with D hard to call. Germline V gene lookup returns CDR1 SEHNR and CDR2 FQNEAQ (reference sequence). The CDR3 consists of 14 residues. Here the CDR3 reads CASSPAPGSDEQYF. For the CDR3, the DNA is TGTGCCAGCAGCCCCGCTCCGGGCTCCGACGAGCAGTACTTC.

This clonotype has only one observation. This sequence joins TRBV7-9 and TRBJ1-1; D is perhaps TRBD1 (5 bases). Germline CDR1 and CDR2: SEHNR and FQNEAQ (reference sequence). The CDR3 covers 12 residues. V was trimmed by 5 bases and J by 8 bases, leaving 12 bases between them. The CDR3 loop reads CASSPPKGEAFF. The CDR3 coding sequence is TGTGCCAGCAGCCCACCTAAGGGGGAAGCTTTCTTT.

The chain couples TRBV12-3 or TRBV12-4 to TRBJ2-1; 7 nucleotides line up with TRBD2. The CDR3 is 16 amino acids. V trimming: 5 bases; J trimming: 1 base; junction bases outside the gene matches: 8. The chain's CDR3 is CASSRRASGSYNEQFF. The CDR3 nucleotides read TGTGCCAGCAGTCGCCGGGCTAGCGGATCCTACAATGAGCAGTTCTTC.

This clonotype was picked up many times. The chain recombines TRBV6-5 with TRBJ2-7; D gene unclear. Trimming removed 5 bases at V and 2 bases at J, with 10 bases between. The CDR3 is 13 residues long. Looked up from germline, CDR1 is MNHEY and CDR2 is SVGAGI. The CDR3 protein is CASSTTEAYEQYF. As DNA, the CDR3 is TGTGCCAGCAGTACTACAGAAGCCTACGAGCAGTACTTC.

The rearrangement uses TRBV10-3 and TRBJ1-6, with D perhaps matching TRBD1 (6 bases). The germline V gene has CDR1 ENHRY and CDR2 SYGVKD. Trimming removed 3 bases at V and 0 bases at J, with 15 bases between. The CDR3 runs to 18 residues. The CDR3 sequence: CAISDGQRSGSYNSPLHF. The CDR3 DNA is TGTGCCATCAGTGACGGACAGCGGTCGGGCTCCTATAATTCACCCCTCCACTTT.

This clonotype occurred many times. In DNA form, the CDR3 reads TGTGCCAGCAGCGGGGGCTTTGTGCGGGGTTCCGCCGCTTTCTTT. Protein product: CASSGGFVRGSAAFF. This chain connects TRBV13 to TRBJ1-1, with D perhaps TRBD1 (6 bases). CDR1 is PRHDT and CDR2 is FYEKMQ in the germline V gene (reference sequence). V was trimmed by 5 bases and J by 11 bases, leaving 24 bases between them. The CDR3 is 15 amino acids.

The CDR3 nucleotides read TGTGCCAGTAAGGACAGGGAGGACGAGCAGTACTTC. Translating gives CASKDREDEQYF. The chain is built from TRBV19 and TRBJ2-7, with TRBD1 identical over 8 bases. The V segment lost 7 bases and the J segment 5 bases; nucleotides outside the gene matches: 4. The CDR3 contains 12 residues. In germline, CDR1 is LNHDA, CDR2 SQIVND (reference sequence).

This clonotype turned up a few times. The chain has TRBV7-8 and TRBJ2-1; a weak D match, TRBD2 (5 bases). The CDR3 loop spans 16 amino acids. Germline assignment: CDR1 SGHVS and CDR2 FQNEAQ. Trimming stripped 1 base from V and 4 bases from J, with 14 bases between. The CDR3 DNA sequence: TGTGCCAGCAGCTTAGTGGCCAGCGGACTTTACAATGAGCAGTTCTTC. This sequence encodes CASSLVASGLYNEQFF. The full variable domain, its missing parts supplied by reference TRBV7-8 and TRBJ2-1, is GAGVSQSPRYKVAKRGQDVALRCDPISGHVSLFWYQQALGQGPEFLTYFQNEAQLDKSGLPSDRFFAERPEGSVSTLKIQRTQQEDSAVYLCASSLVASGLYNEQFFGPGTRLTVL.

Worth noting for this clonotype: The junction departs from germline at one end; a sequencing error may be responsible. CDR3 bases: TGTGCCAGCAGCCAGGCCAACTTCCTAGGTGGTAACACCGGGGAGCCGTTTTTT. Its translation is CASSQANFLGGNTGEPFF. The chain carries TRBV3-1 and TRBJ2-2, with D perhaps matching TRBD2 (5 bases). CDR1 is LGHDT and CDR2 is YNNKEL in the germline V gene (reference sequence). The length of the CDR3 is 18 residues.

This clonotype has at least ten counts. The V and J genes are TRBV24-1 and TRBJ2-5; TRBD1 is a possible D gene (5 bases). This CDR3 region has 16 residues. V was pared by 0 bases and J by 3 bases, with 13 bases between. Germline CDR1 is KGHDR and CDR2 is SFDVKD. CDR3 in DNA: TGTGCCACCAGTGATTTGGGCAGGGTAGACGAAGAGACCCAGTACTTC. Residues: CATSDLGRVDEETQYF.

As to this clonotype: This clone may be a read error of a much larger clone one base away. The CDR3 bases are TGTGCCAGCAGCGTAGAAGAGAGGGGGGACCTAAATGAAAAACTGTTTTTT. As protein: CASSVEERGDLNEKLFF. The chain employs TRBV9 and TRBJ1-4; possible D gene TRBD1, 6 bases. Trimming took 0 bases from V and 5 from J, leaving 17 bases between them. The V gene's germline CDR1 is SGDLS and CDR2 YYNGEE. The CDR3 has 17 residues.

This clonotype was detected ten times or more. The chain links TRBV6-1 to TRBJ2-7; 7 bases are shared with TRBD1. The junction had 12 bases not matched to a gene; V was cut back by 6 bases and J by 1 base. The CDR3 has 16 amino acids. Germline V gene sequence: CDR1 MNHNS, CDR2 SASEGT. CDR3 protein: CASSLEPQGSSYEQYF. For the CDR3, the DNA is TGTGCCAGCAGCCTAGAACCACAGGGGTCTTCCTACGAGCAGTACTTC.